This T cell receptor beta chain was found in a study of regulatory T cells in long-lasting Graves disease. Whole-study findings and limits: TCR diversity in persistent Graves' patients was below that of newly diagnosed ones. TRBV28, TRBJ1-2 and TRBJ2-5 emerged as the favored segments in persistent disease.

Described time point: newly diagnosed GD, antithyroid drugs for less than 3 months. Researchers made the TCR library from RNA that was extracted from PBMCs. The germline V gene encodes CDR1 DFQATT and CDR2 SNEGSKA (reference sequence). This CDR3 has 13 residues. V lost 2 bases, J lost 8 bases, and 15 bases lay in between. Both iRepertoire HTBI primers and Arm-PCR of CDR3 regions were used to build the TCR beta libraries. TCRdb passed the multiplex PCR reads through MiXCR, listing each CDR3 protein once. The sample holds hundreds of thousands of distinct CDR3 sequences, 16% seen once. With respect to this clonotype: Its antigen is as yet unknown.

The same data also went into a second study, on T cells in Graves' hyperthyroidism and ophthalmopathy. From that study: The study enrolled patients aged 18 to 65 with newly diagnosed hyperthyroidism of under 2 months' duration. The TCR CDR3 was amplified in a first-round RT-PCR using the HTBI primer set.

The material sequenced was peripheral blood mononuclear cells (PBMCs), taken at new diagnosis, from a patient treated with antithyroid drugs. This sequence originates from a man aged 40-50 years with Graves disease. The chain employs TRBV20-1 and TRBJ1-2; D unclear. The CDR3 sequence is CSARLGGLWGYTF. The CDR3 DNA reads TGCAGTGCTAGACTAGGCGGCCTCTGGGGCTACACCTTC.